These T cell receptor beta chains were read from a single sample in a study of blood T cell repertoires in COVID-19. The protocol was immunoSEQ multiplex PCR, while the TCRdb copy is restricted to in-frame clones and leaves out a portion. Among approximately 100,000 clones listed, about 89% were seen once. The sequencing input was peripheral blood. The receptors were gathered from a man aged 50-60 years with acute or convalescent COVID-19. CDR3s include the opening cysteine and the closing phenylalanine or tryptophan. D genes are given only for firm matches. The size of a clone is reported for some rows only, either as once, few or many, or as a class for expanded clones.

D gene: TRBD1; V gene: TRBV2; J gene: TRBJ1-2; clone size: -; CDR3 DNA: TGTGCCAGCAGTGACCTACGGACAGGGGGCGAGGATGGCTACACCTTC; CDR3 protein: CASSDLRTGGEDGYTF
D gene: TRBD1; V gene: TRBV18; J gene: TRBJ1-5; clone size: -; CDR3 DNA: TGTGCCAGCTCAGCCCTGGGACAGGGGACTAATCAGCCCCAGCATTTT; CDR3 protein: CASSALGQGTNQPQHF
D gene: -; V gene: TRBV9; J gene: TRBJ1-4; clone size: -; CDR3 DNA: TGTGCCAGCAGCTCCCGATATGCCGGGGAAAAACTGTTTTTT; CDR3 protein: CASSSRYAGEKLFF
D gene: TRBD1; V gene: TRBV6-5; J gene: TRBJ1-1; clone size: -; CDR3 DNA: TGTGCCAGCAGCCAGGGGGCTCCAAACACTGAAGCTTTCTTT; CDR3 protein: CASSQGAPNTEAFF
D gene: -; V gene: TRBV12-3/TRBV12-4; J gene: TRBJ1-2; clone size: -; CDR3 DNA: TGTGCCAGCAGTTTTAGGGGTAACTATGGCTACACCTTC; CDR3 protein: CASSFRGNYGYTF
D gene: -; V gene: TRBV7-9; J gene: TRBJ1-4; clone size: -; CDR3 DNA: TGTGCCAGCAGCTTAGCGCTAGGAAGAAAACTGTTTTTT; CDR3 protein: CASSLALGRKLFF
D gene: TRBD1; V gene: TRBV24-1; J gene: TRBJ2-1; clone size: -; CDR3 DNA: TGTGCCACCAGTTCCCGGGACAGGACTTACAATGAGCAGTTCTTC; CDR3 protein: CATSSRDRTYNEQFF
D gene: TRBD1; V gene: TRBV6-5; J gene: TRBJ1-6; clone size: -; CDR3 DNA: TGTGCCAGCAGTTCACCGGGACAGGGTGCTCCACCCCTCCACTTT; CDR3 protein: CASSSPGQGAPPLHF
D gene: TRBD1; V gene: TRBV28; J gene: TRBJ1-5; clone size: -; CDR3 DNA: TGTGCCAGCAGCTACGGGGACAGGCCCCAGCCCCAGCATTTT; CDR3 protein: CASSYGDRPQPQHF
D gene: TRBD1; V gene: TRBV19; J gene: TRBJ2-7; clone size: -; CDR3 DNA: TGTGCCAGTAGTACCACAGGGGGCCGATTAACCTACGAGCAGTACTTC; CDR3 protein: CASSTTGGRLTYEQYF
D gene: -; V gene: TRBV7-3; J gene: TRBJ2-1; clone size: once; CDR3 DNA: TGTGCCAGCAGCTTAACAGGGACAAGTTACAATGAGCAGTTCTTC; CDR3 protein: CASSLTGTSYNEQFF
D gene: -; V gene: TRBV19; J gene: TRBJ1-5; clone size: -; CDR3 DNA: TGTGCCAGTACCCGCCGGCAGGGTAGCAATCAGCCCCAGCATTTT; CDR3 protein: CASTRRQGSNQPQHF
D gene: TRBD1; V gene: TRBV5-1; J gene: TRBJ1-3; clone size: -; CDR3 DNA: TGCGCCAGCAGCTCCGGGACAGTAGGAAACACCATATATTTT; CDR3 protein: CASSSGTVGNTIYF
D gene: -; V gene: TRBV6-1; J gene: TRBJ1-1; clone size: -; CDR3 DNA: TGTGCCAGCAGTGAACAGGGATGGACTGAAGCTTTCTTT; CDR3 protein: CASSEQGWTEAFF
D gene: TRBD2; V gene: TRBV5-6; J gene: TRBJ2-7; clone size: -; CDR3 DNA: TGTGCCAGCAGCTCTTTAGCGGGGCCCTCCTACGAGCAGTACTTC; CDR3 protein: CASSSLAGPSYEQYF
D gene: -; V gene: TRBV9; J gene: TRBJ2-7; clone size: once; CDR3 DNA: TGTGCCAGCAGCGCGGGGGTCGGGAGCTCCTACGAGCAGTACTTC; CDR3 protein: CASSAGVGSSYEQYF
D gene: -; V gene: TRBV7-7; J gene: TRBJ2-6; clone size: -; CDR3 DNA: TGTGCCAGCAGCTTAGGTCAGGGCCTCTCTGGGGCCAACGTCCTGACTTTC; CDR3 protein: CASSLGQGLSGANVLTF
D gene: TRBD1; V gene: TRBV19; J gene: TRBJ2-6; clone size: once; CDR3 DNA: TGTGCCAGTAGTGTTGGGACAGGGAAGGCCAACGTCCTGACTTTC; CDR3 protein: CASSVGTGKANVLTF
D gene: -; V gene: TRBV15; J gene: TRBJ1-5; clone size: -; CDR3 DNA: TGTGCCACCAGCAGAGGGGAGGGGCACCTTAGCAATCAGCCCCAGCATTTT; CDR3 protein: CATSRGEGHLSNQPQHF
D gene: -; V gene: TRBV19; J gene: TRBJ1-1; clone size: -; CDR3 DNA: TGTGCCAGTATTCCGGCAGGGAGGACTGAAGCTTTCTTT; CDR3 protein: CASIPAGRTEAFF
D gene: -; V gene: TRBV2; J gene: TRBJ1-6; clone size: -; CDR3 DNA: TGTGCCAGCAGTGAAGGAGGTCGTCGTTATAATTCACCCCTCCACTTT; CDR3 protein: CASSEGGRRYNSPLHF
D gene: -; V gene: TRBV11-1; J gene: TRBJ1-1; clone size: -; CDR3 DNA: TGTGCCAGCAGCCCAAGGTTGGGGCAGGTCGGAACTGAAGCTTTCTTT; CDR3 protein: CASSPRLGQVGTEAFF
D gene: -; V gene: TRBV6-5; J gene: TRBJ1-3; clone size: -; CDR3 DNA: TGTGCCAGCAGTTTCGCGGGGGGAAACACCATATATTTT; CDR3 protein: CASSFAGGNTIYF
D gene: -; V gene: TRBV29-1; J gene: TRBJ1-2; clone size: -; CDR3 DNA: TGCAGCGTTGAATGGCCAAACCCATATGGCTACACCTTC; CDR3 protein: CSVEWPNPYGYTF
D gene: -; V gene: TRBV29-1; J gene: TRBJ2-3; clone size: -; CDR3 DNA: TGCAGCGTTGAGGGCCAGAATACGCAGTATTTT; CDR3 protein: CSVEGQNTQYF
D gene: -; V gene: TRBV25-1; J gene: TRBJ2-7; clone size: -; CDR3 DNA: TGTGCCAGCAGTGAATTGACAGGCGACGAGCAGTACTTC; CDR3 protein: CASSELTGDEQYF
D gene: -; V gene: TRBV18; J gene: TRBJ1-6; clone size: -; CDR3 DNA: TGTGCCAGCTCACCGGACTGGGTAGATTCACCCCTCCACTTT; CDR3 protein: CASSPDWVDSPLHF
D gene: -; V gene: TRBV5-8; J gene: TRBJ1-5; clone size: -; CDR3 DNA: TGTGCCAGCAGCCCAATGGTGACATCGCTTTCTCCCCAGCATTTT; CDR3 protein: CASSPMVTSLSPQHF